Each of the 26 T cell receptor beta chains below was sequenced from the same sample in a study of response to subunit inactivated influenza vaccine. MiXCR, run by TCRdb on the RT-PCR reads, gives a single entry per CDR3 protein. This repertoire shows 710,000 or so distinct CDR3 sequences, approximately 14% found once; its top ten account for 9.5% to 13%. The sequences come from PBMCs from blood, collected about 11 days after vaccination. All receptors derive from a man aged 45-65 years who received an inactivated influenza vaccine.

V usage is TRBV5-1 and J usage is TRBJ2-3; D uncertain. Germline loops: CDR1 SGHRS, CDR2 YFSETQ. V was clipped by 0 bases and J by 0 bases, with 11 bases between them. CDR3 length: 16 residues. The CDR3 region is CASSLVARTSTDTQYF. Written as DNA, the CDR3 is TGCGCCAGCAGCTTGGTCGCCAGAACTAGCACAGATACGCAGTATTTT.

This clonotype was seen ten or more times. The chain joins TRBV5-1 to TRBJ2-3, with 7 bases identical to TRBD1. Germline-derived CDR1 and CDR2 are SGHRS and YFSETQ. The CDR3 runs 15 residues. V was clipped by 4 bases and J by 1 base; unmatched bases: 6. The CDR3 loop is CASSTDRTRTDTQYF. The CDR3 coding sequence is TGCGCCAGCAGCACGGACAGGACCCGCACAGATACGCAGTATTTT.

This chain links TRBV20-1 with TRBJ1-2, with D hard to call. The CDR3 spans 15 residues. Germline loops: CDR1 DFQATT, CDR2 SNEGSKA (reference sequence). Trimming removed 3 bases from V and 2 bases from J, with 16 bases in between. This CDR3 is CSASPAASANYGYTF. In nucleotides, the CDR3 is TGCAGTGCTAGCCCGGCAGCGTCAGCGAACTATGGCTACACCTTC.

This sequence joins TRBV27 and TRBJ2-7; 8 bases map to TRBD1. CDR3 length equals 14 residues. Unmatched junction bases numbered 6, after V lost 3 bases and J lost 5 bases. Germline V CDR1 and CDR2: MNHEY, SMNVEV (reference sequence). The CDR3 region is CASSFGRGPDEQYF. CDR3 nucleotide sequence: TGTGCCAGCAGTTTCGGCAGGGGGCCTGACGAGCAGTACTTC.

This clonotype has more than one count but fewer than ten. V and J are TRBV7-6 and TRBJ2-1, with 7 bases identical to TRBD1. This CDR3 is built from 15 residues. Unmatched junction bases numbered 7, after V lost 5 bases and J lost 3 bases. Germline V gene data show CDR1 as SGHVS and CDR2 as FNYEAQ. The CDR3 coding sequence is TGTGCCAGCAGCCGTCGGACAGGTGACTACAATGAGCAGTTCTTC. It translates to CASSRRTGDYNEQFF. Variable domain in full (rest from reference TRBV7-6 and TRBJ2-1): GAGVSQSPRYKVTKRGQDVALRCDPISGHVSLYWYRQALGQGPEFLTYFNYEAQQDKSGLPNDRFSAERPEGSISTLTIQRTEQRDSAMYRCASSRRTGDYNEQFFGPGTRLTVL.

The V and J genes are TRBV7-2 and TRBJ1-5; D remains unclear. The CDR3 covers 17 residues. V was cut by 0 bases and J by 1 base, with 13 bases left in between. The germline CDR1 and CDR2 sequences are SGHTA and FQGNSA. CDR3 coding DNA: TGTGCCAGCAGCTTAGCGCAGGCGGCAACCAGCAATCAGCCCCAGCATTTT. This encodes CASSLAQAATSNQPQHF.

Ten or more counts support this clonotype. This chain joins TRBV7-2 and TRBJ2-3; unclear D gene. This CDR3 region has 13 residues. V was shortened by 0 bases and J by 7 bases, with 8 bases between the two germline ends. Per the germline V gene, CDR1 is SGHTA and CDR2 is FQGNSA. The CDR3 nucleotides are TGTGCCAGCAGCTTAGCGCAGAGGAATACGCAGTATTTT. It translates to CASSLAQRNTQYF.

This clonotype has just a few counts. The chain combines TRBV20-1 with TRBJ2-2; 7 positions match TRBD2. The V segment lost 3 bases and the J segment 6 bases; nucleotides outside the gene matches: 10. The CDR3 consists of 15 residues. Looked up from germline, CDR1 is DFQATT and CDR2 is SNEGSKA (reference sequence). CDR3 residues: CSASAGLVGAGELFF. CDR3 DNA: TGCAGTGCTAGTGCTGGACTAGTAGGGGCCGGGGAGCTGTTTTTT.

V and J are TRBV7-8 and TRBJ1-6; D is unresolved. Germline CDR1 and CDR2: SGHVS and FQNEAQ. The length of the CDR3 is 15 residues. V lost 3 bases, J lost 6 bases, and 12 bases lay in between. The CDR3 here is CASSFAAASNSPLHF. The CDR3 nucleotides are TGTGCCAGCAGCTTTGCAGCGGCCTCTAATTCACCCCTCCACTTT.

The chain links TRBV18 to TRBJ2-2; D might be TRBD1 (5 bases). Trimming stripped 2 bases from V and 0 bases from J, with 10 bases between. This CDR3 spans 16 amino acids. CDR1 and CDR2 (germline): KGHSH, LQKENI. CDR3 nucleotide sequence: TGTGCCAGCTCACCAGGCGGACAAGCGAACACCGGGGAGCTGTTTTTT. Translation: CASSPGGQANTGELFF.

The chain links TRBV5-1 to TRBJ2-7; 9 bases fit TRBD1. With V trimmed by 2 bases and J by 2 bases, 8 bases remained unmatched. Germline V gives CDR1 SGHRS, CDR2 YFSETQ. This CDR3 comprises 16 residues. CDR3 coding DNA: TGCGCCAGCAGCTTTGGGGGACAGGGCTTAGCCTACGAGCAGTACTTC. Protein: CASSFGGQGLAYEQYF.

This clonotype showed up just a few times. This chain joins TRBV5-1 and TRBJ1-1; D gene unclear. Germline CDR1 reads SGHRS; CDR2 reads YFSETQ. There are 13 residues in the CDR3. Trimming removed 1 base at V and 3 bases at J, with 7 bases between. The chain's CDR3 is CASSLWEDTEAFF. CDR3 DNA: TGCGCCAGCAGCTTGTGGGAAGACACTGAAGCTTTCTTT. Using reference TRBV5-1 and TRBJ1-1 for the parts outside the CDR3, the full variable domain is KAGVTQTPRYLIKTRGQQVTLSCSPISGHRSVSWYQQTPGQGLQFLFEYFSETQRNKGNFPGRFSGRQFSNSRSEMNVSTLELGDSALYLCASSLWEDTEAFFGQGTRLTVV.

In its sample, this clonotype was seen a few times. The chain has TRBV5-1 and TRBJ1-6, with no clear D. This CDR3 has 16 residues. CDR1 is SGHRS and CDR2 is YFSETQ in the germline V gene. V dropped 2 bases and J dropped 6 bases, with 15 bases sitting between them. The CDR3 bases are TGCGCCAGCAGCTTAGCTCGGGGATTCGGTAATTCACCCCTCCACTTT. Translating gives CASSLARGFGNSPLHF.

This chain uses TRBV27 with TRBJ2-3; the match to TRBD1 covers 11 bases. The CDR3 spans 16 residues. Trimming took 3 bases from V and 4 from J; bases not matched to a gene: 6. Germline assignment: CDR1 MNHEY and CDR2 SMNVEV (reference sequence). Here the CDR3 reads CASSFLGTGGPDTQYF. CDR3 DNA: TGTGCCAGCAGTTTTCTCGGGACAGGGGGGCCAGATACGCAGTATTTT.

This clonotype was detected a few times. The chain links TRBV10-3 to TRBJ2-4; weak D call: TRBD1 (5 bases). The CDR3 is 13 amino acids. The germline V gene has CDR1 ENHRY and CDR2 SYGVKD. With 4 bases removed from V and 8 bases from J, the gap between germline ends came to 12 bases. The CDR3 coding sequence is TGTGCCATCAGTGGACAGTCTGGGGACATTCAGTACTTC. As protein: CAISGQSGDIQYF.

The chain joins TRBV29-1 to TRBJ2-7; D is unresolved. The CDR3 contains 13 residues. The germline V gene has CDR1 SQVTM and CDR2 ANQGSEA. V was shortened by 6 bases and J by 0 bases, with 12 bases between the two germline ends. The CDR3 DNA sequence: TGCAGCGTAATGACGGCGAGCTCCTACGAGCAGTACTTC. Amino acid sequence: CSVMTASSYEQYF.

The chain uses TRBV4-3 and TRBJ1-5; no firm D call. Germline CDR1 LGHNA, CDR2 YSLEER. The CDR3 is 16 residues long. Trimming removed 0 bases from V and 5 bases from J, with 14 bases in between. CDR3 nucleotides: TGCGCCAGCAGCCAAGATTACTCCCTCAGGCATCAGCCCCAGCATTTT. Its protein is CASSQDYSLRHQPQHF.

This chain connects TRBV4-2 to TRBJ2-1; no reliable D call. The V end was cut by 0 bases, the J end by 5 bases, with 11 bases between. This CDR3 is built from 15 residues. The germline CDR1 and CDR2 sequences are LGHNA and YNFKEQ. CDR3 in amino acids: CASSQDNRGHNEQFF. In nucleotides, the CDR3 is TGTGCCAGCAGCCAAGATAATCGAGGCCACAATGAGCAGTTCTTC.

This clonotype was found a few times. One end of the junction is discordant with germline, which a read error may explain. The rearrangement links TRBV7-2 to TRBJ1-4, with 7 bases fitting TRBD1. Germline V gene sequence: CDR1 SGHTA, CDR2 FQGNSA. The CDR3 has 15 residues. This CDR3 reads CASSLDRGPNEKLFF. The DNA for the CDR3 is TGTGCCAGCAGCTTAGATAGGGGGCCTAACGAAAAACTGTTTTTT.

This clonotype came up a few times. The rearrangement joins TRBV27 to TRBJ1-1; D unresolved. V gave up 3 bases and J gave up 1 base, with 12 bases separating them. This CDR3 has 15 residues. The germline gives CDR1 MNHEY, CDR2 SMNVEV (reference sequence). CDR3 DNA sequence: TGTGCCAGCAGTTTTGGGTACGGTTCGAACACTGAAGCTTTCTTT. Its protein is CASSFGYGSNTEAFF.

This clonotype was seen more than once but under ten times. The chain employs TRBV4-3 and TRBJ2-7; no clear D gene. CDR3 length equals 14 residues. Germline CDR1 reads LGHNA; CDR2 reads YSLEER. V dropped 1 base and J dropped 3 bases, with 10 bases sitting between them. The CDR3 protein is CASSQGALSYEQYF. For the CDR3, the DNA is TGCGCCAGCAGCCAAGGCGCCCTAAGCTACGAGCAGTACTTC.

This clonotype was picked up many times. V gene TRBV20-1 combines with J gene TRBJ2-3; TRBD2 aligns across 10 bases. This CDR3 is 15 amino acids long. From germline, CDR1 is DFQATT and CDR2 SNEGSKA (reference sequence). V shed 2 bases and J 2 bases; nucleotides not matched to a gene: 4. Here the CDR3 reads CSARRTSGNTDTQYF. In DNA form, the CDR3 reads TGCAGTGCTAGAAGGACTAGCGGAAACACAGATACGCAGTATTTT.

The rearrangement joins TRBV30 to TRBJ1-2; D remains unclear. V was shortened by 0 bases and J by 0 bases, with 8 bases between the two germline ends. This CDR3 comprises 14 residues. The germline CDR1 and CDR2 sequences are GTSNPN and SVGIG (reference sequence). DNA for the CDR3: TGTGCCTGGAGTGTAAAGGGTCCTAACTATGGCTACACCTTC. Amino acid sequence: CAWSVKGPNYGYTF.

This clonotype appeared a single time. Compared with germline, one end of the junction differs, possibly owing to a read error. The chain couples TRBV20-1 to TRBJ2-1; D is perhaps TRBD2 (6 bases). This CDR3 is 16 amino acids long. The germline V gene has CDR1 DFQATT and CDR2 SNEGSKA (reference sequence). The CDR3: CCARRRDFLSYNEQFF. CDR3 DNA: TGCTGTGCTAGACGCCGGGACTTCCTATCCTACAATGAGCAGTTCTTC.

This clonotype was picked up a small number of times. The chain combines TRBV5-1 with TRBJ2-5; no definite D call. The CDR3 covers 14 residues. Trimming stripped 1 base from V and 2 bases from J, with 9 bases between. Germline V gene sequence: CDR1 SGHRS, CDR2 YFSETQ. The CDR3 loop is CASSLSWLQETQYF. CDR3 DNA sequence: TGCGCCAGCAGCTTGTCATGGCTACAAGAGACCCAGTACTTC.

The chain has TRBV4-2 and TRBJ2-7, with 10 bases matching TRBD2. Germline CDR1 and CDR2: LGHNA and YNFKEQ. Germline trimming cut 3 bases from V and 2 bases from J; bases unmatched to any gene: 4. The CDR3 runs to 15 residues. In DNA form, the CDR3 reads TGTGCCAGCAGCCATAGCGGGAGGTCCCCCTACGAGCAGTACTTC. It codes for CASSHSGRSPYEQYF.